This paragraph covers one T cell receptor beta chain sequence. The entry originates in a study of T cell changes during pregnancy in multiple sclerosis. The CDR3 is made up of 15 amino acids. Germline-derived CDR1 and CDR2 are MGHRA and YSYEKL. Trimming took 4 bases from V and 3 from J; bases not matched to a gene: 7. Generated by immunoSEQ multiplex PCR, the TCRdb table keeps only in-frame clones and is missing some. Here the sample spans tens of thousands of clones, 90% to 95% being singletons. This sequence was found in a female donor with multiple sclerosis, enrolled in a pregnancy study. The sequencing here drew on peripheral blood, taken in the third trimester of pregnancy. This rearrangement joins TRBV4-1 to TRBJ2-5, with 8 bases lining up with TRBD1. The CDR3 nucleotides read TGCGCCAGCAGCCTCAGGACAGGGTGGGAAGAGACCCAGTACTTC. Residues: CASSLRTGWEETQYF.